A selection of T cell receptor beta chains follows, all from one sample in a study of shared clonotypes between healthy human individuals. The assay was immunoSEQ multiplex PCR, and TCRdb's table has in-frame clones only and misses some. In the table there are about 2 million clones, roughly 95% of which are singletons. The specimen was naive CD8+ T cells sorted from blood. These receptors came from a man in his late teens or twenties in good health. Both conserved end residues are part of each CDR3. The D gene is left open where the match is weak. Part of the rows lack a size; the others show once, few, many or a class for expanded clones.

j_gene | abundance | d_gene | v_gene | CDR3aa | CDR3nt
TRBJ1-2 | . | . | TRBV27 | CASSLAEGKSYTF | TGTGCCAGCAGTTTAGCAGAGGGAAAGAGCTACACCTTC
TRBJ2-7 | . | . | TRBV29-1 | CSVRGDAYEQYF | TGCAGCGTACGCGGGGATGCCTACGAGCAGTACTTC
TRBJ1-1 | . | . | TRBV4-1 | CASSQAGSTRAEAFF | TGCGCCAGCAGCCAGGCGGGGAGCACTAGGGCTGAAGCTTTCTTT
TRBJ2-7 | once | . | TRBV4-1 | CASSQANEQYF | TGCGCCAGCAGCCAAGCGAACGAGCAGTACTTC
TRBJ2-7 | . | TRBD2 | TRBV6-1 | CASSEGLAGAFNLYEQYF | TGTGCCAGCAGTGAAGGACTAGCGGGGGCTTTCAACCTTTACGAGCAGTACTTC
TRBJ2-7 | . | TRBD1 | TRBV27 | CASSPGQVYEQYF | TGTGCCAGCAGTCCGGGACAGGTCTACGAGCAGTACTTC
TRBJ2-7 | . | . | TRBV4-1 | CASSPFGGPYEQYF | TGCGCCAGCAGCCCCTTCGGGGGACCCTACGAGCAGTACTTC
TRBJ1-6 | once | TRBD1 | TRBV27 | CASSRQGPYNSPLHF | TGTGCCAGCAGCAGACAGGGTCCCTATAATTCACCCCTCCACTTT
TRBJ1-2 | . | . | TRBV5-3 | CARSAPHYGYTF | TGTGCCAGATCTGCCCCGCACTATGGCTACACCTTC
TRBJ1-5 | . | . | TRBV6-5 | CASRYREGNQPQHF | TGTGCCAGCAGATACAGGGAAGGCAATCAGCCCCAGCATTTT
TRBJ2-7 | . | TRBD1 | TRBV5-1 | CASSDEGQEYEQYF | TGCGCCAGCAGCGATGAGGGACAGGAGTACGAGCAGTACTTC
TRBJ1-1 | . | . | TRBV28 | CASSLRAQPGEEAFF | TGTGCCAGCAGTTTAAGGGCCCAGCCAGGGGAAGAAGCTTTCTTT
TRBJ1-3 | . | TRBD1 | TRBV10-1 | CASSEHRDRASGNTIYF | TGCGCCAGCAGTGAGCACCGGGACAGGGCCTCTGGAAACACCATATATTTT
TRBJ2-1 | once | TRBD1 | TRBV19 | CASSIAGTVYNEQFF | TGTGCCAGTAGTATAGCTGGGACAGTCTACAATGAGCAGTTCTTC
TRBJ1-1 | . | . | TRBV28 | CASNLSWGRDTEAFF | TGTGCCAGCAACTTATCTTGGGGGCGCGACACTGAAGCTTTCTTT
TRBJ2-7 | . | TRBD2 | TRBV14 | CASSQDRLAGAYEQYF | TGTGCCAGCAGCCAAGATCGCCTAGCGGGAGCCTACGAGCAGTACTTC
TRBJ2-1 | . | . | TRBV7-9 | CASSLVLGNHEQFF | TGTGCCAGCAGCTTAGTCCTGGGGAACCATGAGCAGTTCTTC
TRBJ2-7 | . | . | TRBV6-5 | CASSYSVSGGTYEQYF | TGTGCCAGCAGTTACTCCGTGTCAGGGGGGACCTACGAGCAGTACTTC
TRBJ2-2 | . | TRBD2 | TRBV19 | CASSIPRHSSGDSGELFF | TGTGCCAGTAGTATACCCCGGCATTCTAGCGGGGATTCCGGGGAGCTGTTTTTT
TRBJ2-7 | once | . | TRBV4-1 | CASSLTQGYEQYF | TGCGCCAGCAGCCTGACCCAGGGGTACGAGCAGTACTTC
TRBJ2-1 | . | . | TRBV15 | CATSTSGPHKFF | TGTGCCACCAGCACATCCGGGCCTCATAAGTTCTTC
TRBJ1-1 | . | TRBD1 | TRBV10-2 | CASNSGGEVLDTEAFF | TGCGCCAGCAATTCAGGGGGCGAGGTTTTGGACACTGAAGCTTTCTTT
TRBJ2-7 | . | . | TRBV29-1 | CSVEGVGQGTYEQYF | TGCAGCGTTGAAGGCGTAGGGCAGGGCACCTACGAGCAGTACTTC
TRBJ2-1 | once | . | TRBV9 | CASSVGPSSYNEQFF | TGTGCCAGCAGCGTGGGCCCTAGCTCCTACAATGAGCAGTTCTTC
TRBJ1-5 | once | . | TRBV5-1 | CASSLKQPQHF | TGCGCCAGCAGCTTAAAACAGCCCCAGCATTTT
TRBJ2-3 | . | . | TRBV2 | CASSEDFLSTDTQYF | TGTGCCAGCAGTGAGGACTTCTTGAGCACAGATACGCAGTATTTT
TRBJ2-5 | . | . | TRBV9 | CASSVGDTQETQYF | TGTGCCAGCAGCGTAGGTGACACCCAAGAGACCCAGTACTTC
TRBJ2-2 | . | TRBD1 | TRBV9 | CASSAGQGSGELFF | TGTGCCAGCAGCGCTGGACAGGGGTCCGGGGAGCTGTTTTTT
TRBJ1-5 | . | . | TRBV9 | CASSVGPGSNQPQHF | TGTGCCAGCAGCGTAGGTCCCGGAAGCAATCAGCCCCAGCATTTT
TRBJ1-1 | . | . | TRBV29-1 | CSVGVQGANTEAFF | TGCAGCGTTGGGGTTCAAGGGGCGAACACTGAAGCTTTCTTT
TRBJ2-2 | . | TRBD2 | TRBV6-5 | CASSFLAENTGELFF | TGTGCCAGCAGTTTCCTAGCGGAGAACACCGGGGAGCTGTTTTTT
TRBJ1-2 | . | . | TRBV30 | CAWSPGTNYGYTF | TGTGCCTGGAGTCCCGGGACTAACTATGGCTACACCTTC
TRBJ2-1 | . | TRBD2 | TRBV6-5 | CASSYYGGDYNEQFF | TGTGCCAGCAGTTACTACGGGGGGGACTACAATGAGCAGTTCTTC
TRBJ1-1 | . | . | TRBV4-1 | CASSQETWGYTEAFF | TGCGCCAGCAGCCAAGAAACATGGGGATACACTGAAGCTTTCTTT
TRBJ2-5 | . | TRBD1 | TRBV4-3 | CASSPGTGVGETQYF | TGCGCCAGCAGCCCGGGGACAGGGGTTGGAGAGACCCAGTACTTC
TRBJ1-1 | . | . | TRBV7-9 | CASSVTGNEAFF | TGTGCCAGCAGCGTTACAGGGAATGAAGCTTTCTTT
TRBJ2-7 | . | . | TRBV5-1 | CASSWGNYEQYF | TGCGCCAGCAGCTGGGGTAACTACGAGCAGTACTTC
TRBJ1-3 | . | . | TRBV6-5 | CASTKDTFSGNTIYF | TGTGCCAGCACCAAGGACACCTTCTCTGGAAACACCATATATTTT
TRBJ1-5 | once | . | TRBV2 | CASSRGQPQHF | TGTGCCAGCAGCAGAGGTCAGCCCCAGCATTTT
TRBJ2-7 | . | TRBD1 | TRBV7-9 | CASSPPTGGGEQYF | TGTGCCAGCAGCCCCCCGACAGGGGGAGGCGAGCAGTACTTC
TRBJ2-7 | . | . | TRBV9 | CASSVGSGPYEQYF | TGTGCCAGCAGCGTAGGGAGCGGACCCTACGAGCAGTACTTC
TRBJ2-7 | . | TRBD1 | TRBV19 | CASSPNRQGYEQYF | TGTGCCAGTAGTCCGAACCGACAGGGCTACGAGCAGTACTTC